The present T cell receptor (beta chain) was sequenced within a study of blood T cell repertoires in COVID-19. Study in general: The United States, Italy and Spain were the sources of the acute and convalescent COVID-19 samples.

The study assigned cohorts using participant-reported clinical history. From germline, CDR1 is SNHLY and CDR2 FYNNEI. CDR3 length: 14 residues. V was clipped by 3 bases and J by 7 bases; unmatched bases: 6. As handled by the study authors: Cell counts per sample came from amplifying reference gene primers. Here immunoSEQ multiplex PCR was the method, and the copy in TCRdb shows in-frame clones only, minus some. Clonal size and the V and J genes are those of that table, whereas D and trimming came from the DNA. Seen here are around 330,000 clones, around 90% observed once, and the top ten hold around 2.6%.

The chain recombines TRBV2 with TRBJ1-1; TRBD1 matches at 9 bases. Input material: PBMCs or T cells enriched from blood (not recorded which). This TCR was recovered from a man aged 60 to 75 who had recovered from COVID-19. The CDR3 here is CASSDGTGFDEAFF. CDR3 in DNA: TGTGCCAGCAGTGATGGGACAGGGTTTGATGAAGCTTTCTTT.